Following are 12 T cell receptor beta chains from one sample sequenced in a study of identical twins. TCRdb recomputed calls from the 5' RACE reads with MiXCR, one row per CDR3 protein. The data contain fewer than 900,000 distinct CDR3 sequences, 15% to 20% of them seen just once; the ten biggest clones take up about 12%. These same data were also listed under a study on T cells expressing NK-cell markers.

Material for sequencing was PBMCs. These receptors were taken from a woman in her late teens or twenties in good health.

The chain recombines TRBV12-3 or TRBV12-4 with TRBJ2-2, with D tentatively TRBD2 (6 bases). The CDR3 is made up of 14 amino acids. Trimming took off 7 bases at V and 5 bases at J, with 14 bases between the two ends. In nucleotides, the CDR3 is TGTGCCAGCACCTCCACGGGGGTAACCGGGGAGCTGTTTTTT. Protein sequence: CASTSTGVTGELFF.

This chain connects TRBV5-5 to TRBJ2-7; D perhaps matches TRBD1 (6 bases). Germline V gene sequence: CDR1 SGHKS, CDR2 YYEKEE (reference sequence). The CDR3 contains 14 residues. The V gene lost 4 bases and the J gene lost 2 bases, with 13 bases spanning the gap. CDR3 sequence reads: CASSGAGAPYEQYF. Written as DNA, the CDR3 is TGTGCCAGCAGCGGGGCAGGGGCGCCCTACGAGCAGTACTTC.

The V and J genes are TRBV6-6 and TRBJ1-6; D ambiguous. V was shortened by 4 bases and J by 15 bases, with 10 bases between the two germline ends. The length of the CDR3 is 11 residues. Germline loops: CDR1 MNHNY, CDR2 SVGAGI (reference sequence). CDR3 DNA: TGTGCCAGCAGTTCCGGCCAGTTCCTCCACTTT. This gives the protein CASSSGQFLHF.

The rearrangement uses TRBV5-5 and TRBJ2-3; D is ambiguous. With 2 bases removed from V and 3 bases from J, the gap between germline ends came to 7 bases. Germline CDR1 reads SGHKS; CDR2 reads YYEKEE (reference sequence). The CDR3 has 13 amino acids. The CDR3 spells CASSLMWTDTQYF. DNA of the CDR3: TGTGCCAGCAGCTTAATGTGGACAGATACGCAGTATTTT.

CDR3 residues: CASSLSGGRSPLHF. CDR3 in DNA: TGCGCCAGCAGCTTGAGCGGGGGTCGTTCACCCCTCCACTTT. The chain joins TRBV5-1 to TRBJ1-6, with a weak D call TRBD1 (5 bases). The V end was cut by 1 base, the J end by 9 bases, with 11 bases between. There are 14 residues in the CDR3. Germline CDR1 reads SGHRS; CDR2 reads YFSETQ.

The chain joins TRBV10-3 to TRBJ2-1, with 9 bases that match TRBD2. Trimming cost V 2 bases and J 9 bases; bases outside gene matches: 5. The CDR3 is 14 amino acids. The germline V gene encodes CDR1 ENHRY and CDR2 SYGVKD. Here the CDR3 DNA reads TGTGCCATCAGTGAGGCGGGAGGGCCCAGTGAGCAGTTCTTC. This translates into CAISEAGGPSEQFF.

A few counts support this clonotype. The gene calls are TRBV20-1 and TRBJ2-1, with a tentative D call TRBD2 (5 bases). V lost 6 bases and J 9 bases, leaving 24 bases between the germline ends. This CDR3 region has 15 residues. Germline V gene sequence: CDR1 DFQATT, CDR2 SNEGSKA (reference sequence). CDR3 in DNA: TGCAGTGCACCTCCCCCGAGCGGCAGTATCGGTGAGCAGTTCTTC. Translating gives CSAPPPSGSIGEQFF.

This clonotype has just a few counts. The genes are TRBV25-1 and TRBJ1-1; D not certain. The CDR3 is made up of 13 amino acids. V lost 3 bases and J 1 base, leaving 6 bases between the germline ends. CDR1 is MGHDK and CDR2 is SYGVNS in the germline V gene. The CDR3 loop reads CASSESENTEAFF. The CDR3 DNA is TGTGCCAGCAGTGAGTCAGAGAACACTGAAGCTTTCTTT. The whole variable domain, remainder taken from reference TRBV25-1 and TRBJ1-1, is EADIYQTPRYLVIGTGKKITLECSQTMGHDKMYWYQQDPGMELHLIHYSYGVNSTEKGDLSSESTVSRIRTEHFPLTLESARPSHTSQYLCASSESENTEAFFGQGTRLTVV.

In its sample, this clonotype was seen a few times. The chain is built from TRBV10-2 and TRBJ1-5, with D possibly TRBD1 on 6 matching bases. The V gene lost 5 bases and the J gene lost 4 bases, with 15 bases spanning the gap. The CDR3 has 15 residues. Per germline, CDR1 WSHSY and CDR2 SAAADI. CDR3 protein: CASSPRGQRNQPQHF. CDR3 in DNA: TGCGCCAGCAGTCCCCGGGGGCAGCGGAATCAGCCCCAGCATTTT.

The V and J genes are TRBV18 and TRBJ1-1, with 7 positions matching TRBD1. The CDR3 totals 15 residues. The V and J ends lost 3 bases and 3 bases, in that order; junction bases with no gene match: 7. The germline gives CDR1 KGHSH, CDR2 LQKENI. DNA for the CDR3: TGTGCCAGCTCACCGGAACAGGGGTTCGACACTGAAGCTTTCTTT. Its protein product is CASSPEQGFDTEAFF.

This chain uses TRBV20-1 with TRBJ2-3; D is uncertain. Trimming left V 1 base short and J 4 bases short, with 3 bases between. This CDR3 has 11 amino acids. Germline V CDR1 and CDR2: DFQATT, SNEGSKA (reference sequence). The CDR3 region is CSARVSDTQYF. The CDR3 nucleotides are TGCAGTGCTAGAGTGTCAGATACGCAGTATTTT.

This clonotype was recorded a few times. V is TRBV9 and J is TRBJ2-3, with 8 bases identical to TRBD1. The trim removed 4 bases at V and 5 bases at J, leaving 12 bases unmatched. There are 16 residues in the CDR3. CDR1 SGDLS and CDR2 YYNGEE come from the germline V gene. CDR3 bases: TGTGCCAGCAGCCAAGACCCGACAGGGGCCCGAGATACGCAGTATTTT. Its translation is CASSQDPTGARDTQYF.